The clone carrying this TCR beta chain has a handful of counts. Its target is not known. The data derive from a study of T cells after yellow fever vaccination. TCRdb recomputed calls from the 5' RACE reads with MiXCR, one row per CDR3 protein. The data show hundreds of thousands of distinct CDR3 sequences, about 13% seen once. Germline CDR1 is LGHNA and CDR2 is YSLEER. The CDR3 has 16 amino acids. J was trimmed by 0 bases and V by 1 base; bases with no gene match: 3. Study observations and caveats: In post-booster samples, most primary-vaccination clones reappeared (about 96% CD4, about 91% CD8).

The clonotype comes from a man aged 30 to 45 who received the YFV17D yellow fever vaccine. The sequencing used PBMCs, collected on the day of the yellow fever booster vaccination. This chain joins TRBV4-3 and TRBJ2-7, with 10 bases identical to TRBD2. CDR3 nucleotides: TGCGCCAGCAGCCAAGGGACTAGCGGAGCCTCCTACGAGCAGTACTTC. It codes for CASSQGTSGASYEQYF.